The 22 T cell receptor beta chains below come from one sample, sequenced in a study of shared clonotypes between healthy human individuals. Profiled with immunoSEQ multiplex PCR; TCRdb holds only in-frame clones, not every one. The sample has roughly 500,000 clones, about 96% seen once. The sequencing sample was made of naive CD4+ T cells sorted from blood. Subset here: CD45RA+ positively selected. All receptors derive from a woman in her twenties or thirties in good health.

This clone was picked up one time. This chain uses TRBV27 with TRBJ1-1; D gene unclear. The CDR3 contains 13 residues. CDR1 and CDR2 from the germline V gene are MNHEY and SMNVEV (reference sequence). Trimming took off 3 bases at V and 5 bases at J, with 10 bases between the two ends. CDR3 residues: CASSLGQETEAFF. The CDR3 bases are TGTGCCAGCAGTTTGGGTCAGGAGACTGAAGCTTTCTTT.

This chain uses TRBV6-1 with TRBJ1-2; no definite D call. CDR3 length: 13 residues. From germline, CDR1 is MNHNS and CDR2 SASEGT. V was cut by 10 bases and J by 1 base, with 13 bases left in between. CDR3: CATTPGLNYGYTF. The DNA of the CDR3 is TGTGCCACCACACCGGGTCTTAACTATGGCTACACCTTC.

The J gene is TRBJ2-5, the V gene TRBV5-1, with 16 bases lining up with TRBD2. Germline values: CDR1 SGHRS, CDR2 YFSETQ. The J segment lost 7 bases and the V segment lost 4 bases, leaving 10 bases of the junction unmatched. The CDR3 is 17 residues long. The DNA of the CDR3 is TGCGCCAGCAGCCCAATGGGACTAGCGGGAGGGGGAGCGACCCAGTACTTC. Its translation: CASSPMGLAGGGATQYF.

V usage is TRBV29-1 and J usage is TRBJ1-1; D remains unclear. The V gene's germline CDR1 is SQVTM and CDR2 ANQGSEA. Trimming took off 8 bases at V and 3 bases at J, with 10 bases between the two ends. This CDR3 is built from 11 residues. CDR3 nucleotides: TGCAGCCCCCGTGGGCACACTGAAGCTTTCTTT. It encodes CSPRGHTEAFF.

The chain uses TRBV5-8 and TRBJ2-3, with D possibly being TRBD2 (6 bases). The CDR3 has 15 residues. From germline, CDR1 is SGHTS and CDR2 YDEGEE. The germline V and J ends were trimmed by 2 bases and 1 base, with 11 bases remaining between them. The DNA for the CDR3 is TGTGCCAGCAGCTTCGGGGGTGGGGGCACAGATACGCAGTATTTT. Translated: CASSFGGGGTDTQYF.

The chain carries TRBV28 and TRBJ2-3; D uncertain. This CDR3 has 14 residues. Germline V gene data show CDR1 as MDHEN and CDR2 as SYDVKM. Trimming took off 4 bases at V and 2 bases at J, with 10 bases between the two ends. The CDR3 DNA reads as TGTGCCAGCAGTTGGCCCGGACCCACAGATACGCAGTATTTT. Its translation is CASSWPGPTDTQYF.

The CDR3 here is CASSTGQGVFGYTF. CDR3 coding DNA: TGCGCCAGCAGCACCGGACAGGGGGTATTTGGCTACACCTTC. The chain carries TRBV5-1 and TRBJ1-2, with 10 bases identical to TRBD1. CDR3 length: 14 amino acids. V shed 4 bases and J 7 bases; nucleotides not matched to a gene: 7. Germline values: CDR1 SGHRS, CDR2 YFSETQ. Full variable domain (missing parts from reference TRBV5-1 and TRBJ1-2): KAGVTQTPRYLIKTRGQQVTLSCSPISGHRSVSWYQQTPGQGLQFLFEYFSETQRNKGNFPGRFSGRQFSNSRSEMNVSTLELGDSALYLCASSTGQGVFGYTFGSGTRLTVV.

The V and J genes are TRBV21-1 and TRBJ2-7; TRBD2 is the table's D call, not checked against the DNA. TRBV21-1 is a listed pseudogene. CDR3 length: 16 amino acids. CDR3 bases: TGTGCCAGCAGTTACAGGGAGGGGGAGGAATCCTACGAGCAGTACTTC. Translation gives CASSYREGEESYEQYF.

Only one count was recorded for this clone. DNA for the CDR3: TGTGCCAGCAGCCAAGAGGGAGCGGGGGAGGGCACCGGGGAGCTGTTTTTT. Translation: CASSQEGAGEGTGELFF. V is TRBV4-2 and J is TRBJ2-2, with 8 bases fitting TRBD2. CDR1 is LGHNA, CDR2 YNFKEQ, per germline. This CDR3 has 17 residues. V lost 0 bases and J lost 4; bases outside the gene matches: 7.

This clone was detected only once. The J gene is TRBJ2-6, the V gene TRBV28, with D possibly matching TRBD2 (6 bases). Germline V lookup: CDR1 MDHEN, CDR2 SYDVKM. CDR3 length: 19 residues. V shed 1 base and J shed 0 bases, with 16 bases lying between them. The DNA for the CDR3 is TGTGCCAGCAGTTTATTTGGTAGTGGCGGGAACTCTGGGGCCAACGTCCTGACTTTC. Amino acids: CASSLFGSGGNSGANVLTF.

This chain joins TRBV4-1 and TRBJ2-3, with 13 bases fitting TRBD2. V lost 3 bases to trimming and J lost 0 bases; unmatched junction nucleotides: 9. Germline loops: CDR1 MGHRA, CDR2 YSYEKL. This CDR3 comprises 19 residues. DNA of the CDR3: TGCGCCAGCAGCCACCATGGGACTAGCGGGGCCTCTAGCACAGATACGCAGTATTTT. It translates to CASSHHGTSGASSTDTQYF.

V and J are TRBV5-1 and TRBJ1-4; D remains ambiguous. Trimming pared 5 bases from V and 10 bases from J, leaving 18 bases between. Germline CDR1 is SGHRS and CDR2 is YFSETQ. CDR3 length equals 14 residues. CDR3 nucleotide sequence: TGCGCCAGCAGAGAGACTCGAGGATTGGGAAAACTGTTTTTT. Translated, it gives CASRETRGLGKLFF.

This chain links TRBV7-6 with TRBJ1-6, with 7 bases fitting TRBD1. The germline V gene encodes CDR1 SGHVS and CDR2 FNYEAQ. V gave up 1 base and J gave up 10 bases; unmatched junction bases: 4. The CDR3 consists of 14 residues. The CDR3: CASSLVTGSSPLHF. The CDR3 DNA sequence: TGTGCCAGCAGCTTAGTGACAGGGTCATCACCCCTCCACTTT.

V usage is TRBV28 and J usage is TRBJ2-7; 7 bases line up with TRBD1. Per germline, CDR1 MDHEN and CDR2 SYDVKM. The ends lost 7 bases at V and 2 bases at J; junction bases unmatched: 5. The CDR3 consists of 13 residues. CDR3 nucleotide sequence: TGTGCCAGCATTGAGGGGGCCACCTACGAGCAGTACTTC. It specifies CASIEGATYEQYF.

This chain connects TRBV6-1 to TRBJ1-2; no reliable D call. Trimming removed 3 bases at V and 4 bases at J, with 12 bases between. This CDR3 has 14 residues. Germline-derived CDR1 and CDR2 are MNHNS and SASEGT. This CDR3 reads CASSEAGRSYGYTF. CDR3 sequence (DNA): TGTGCCAGCAGTGAGGCAGGACGGAGCTATGGCTACACCTTC.

The chain couples TRBV7-9 to TRBJ2-7; 7 bases agree with TRBD1. The V gene's germline CDR1 is SEHNR and CDR2 FQNEAQ (reference sequence). The CDR3 consists of 17 residues. V shed 4 bases and J 0 bases; nucleotides not matched to a gene: 12. The DNA for the CDR3 is TGTGCCAGCAGCTCCCATCCCAGGGGGATCAGCTCCTACGAGCAGTACTTC. Translation: CASSSHPRGISSYEQYF. Drawing the rest from reference TRBV7-9 and TRBJ2-7, the complete variable domain is DTGVSQNPRHKITKRGQNVTFRCDPISEHNRLYWYRQTLGQGPEFLTYFQNEAQLEKSRLLSDRFSAERPKGSFSTLEIQRTEQGDSAMYLCASSSHPRGISSYEQYFGPGTRLTVT.

J is TRBJ1-3 and V is TRBV25-1; TRBD1 is a possible D gene (6 bases). Per germline, CDR1 MGHDK and CDR2 SYGVNS. This CDR3 is 15 amino acids long. The V end was cut by 5 bases, the J end by 0 bases, with 11 bases between. The CDR3 protein is CASSSPGHSGNTIYF. The CDR3 DNA is TGTGCCAGCAGTTCCCCGGGACACTCTGGAAACACCATATATTTT.

The V and J genes are TRBV27 and TRBJ2-7; D may match TRBD1 or TRBD2 (5 bases each). The CDR3 is made up of 15 amino acids. V dropped 6 bases and J dropped 6 bases, with 21 bases sitting between them. From germline, CDR1 is MNHEY and CDR2 SMNVEV (reference sequence). The CDR3 protein is CASRYRDAGFGEQYF. In nucleotides, the CDR3 is TGTGCCAGCAGGTACCGGGACGCCGGATTTGGCGAGCAGTACTTC.

For this clone: An end of the junction does not agree with germline; a read error may underlie this. The chain links TRBV6-5 to TRBJ1-1, with D tentatively TRBD1 (5 bases). The CDR3 length is 14 residues. The germline gives CDR1 MNHEY, CDR2 SVGAGI. The CDR3 sequence is CASSYGGMDTEASF. CDR3 sequence (DNA): TGTGCCAGCAGTTACGGGGGTATGGACACTGAAGCTTCCTTT.

The chain has TRBV7-8 and TRBJ1-1; tentatively, D is TRBD1 (6 bases). Trimming left V 1 base short and J 4 bases short, with 10 bases between. Germline CDR1 SGHVS, CDR2 FQNEAQ. The CDR3 is made up of 14 amino acids. The DNA for the CDR3 is TGTGCCAGCAGCTTAGGGACACAGGGCACTGAAGCTTTCTTT. It encodes CASSLGTQGTEAFF.

The chain has TRBV28 and TRBJ2-7, with D tentatively TRBD1 or TRBD2 (5 bases each). The V end was cut by 6 bases, the J end by 7 bases, with 22 bases between. The CDR3 loop spans 15 amino acids. Germline CDR1 is MDHEN and CDR2 is SYDVKM. CDR3 region: CASRTTGGRGREQYF. CDR3 nucleotides: TGTGCCAGCAGAACTACAGGAGGCCGAGGTAGGGAGCAGTACTTC.

The rearrangement uses TRBV4-1 and TRBJ1-5; D gene ambiguous. The CDR3 covers 16 residues. The germline gives CDR1 MGHRA, CDR2 YSYEKL. Trimming removed 0 bases from V and 0 bases from J, with 9 bases in between. CDR3 in amino acids: CASSQDKAASNQPQHF. CDR3 in DNA: TGCGCCAGCAGCCAAGATAAGGCAGCTAGCAATCAGCCCCAGCATTTT.